The 21 T cell receptor beta chains presented below share a single source sample, sequenced in a study of vaccination effects on CD4 cells after COVID-19. Isolation of CD4+ T cells took place after about ten days of culture. No antigen has been assigned to these receptors. TCRdb's copy holds only in-frame clones and misses some; the assay was immunoSEQ multiplex PCR. Found here are about 66,000 clones, just over 70% of them singletons; the top ten hold under 25%. Sequenced material: CD4+ T cells from PBMCs cultured without peptide, taken before COVID-19 vaccination. Receptor source: a human donor who had a prior SARS-CoV-2 infection.

The table lists this clone with a few counts. CDR3 amino acids: CASNTGNTEAFF. The CDR3 nucleotides read TGTGCCAGCAATACAGGGAACACTGAAGCTTTCTTT. This sequence joins TRBV2 and TRBJ1-1; perhaps TRBD1 as D (5 bases). Germline V gives CDR1 SNHLY, CDR2 FYNNEI. The CDR3 spans 12 residues. V lost 7 bases and J lost 1, with 7 bases in between.

The V call is TRBV5-1, the J call TRBJ1-1; TRBD1 matches 9 bases. The germline V gene encodes CDR1 SGHRS and CDR2 YFSETQ. The CDR3 contains 14 residues. The V and J ends lost 4 bases and 1 base, in that order; junction bases with no gene match: 2. This CDR3 is CASSPGQGNTEAFF. The CDR3 DNA is TGCGCCAGCAGCCCGGGACAGGGGAACACTGAAGCTTTCTTT.

The chain joins TRBV5-4 to TRBJ2-2; 14 positions agree with TRBD2. With 6 bases clipped from V and 5 bases from J, the junction kept 6 bases outside the gene matches. Germline lookup yields CDR1 SGHNT and CDR2 YYREEE (reference sequence). CDR3 length: 16 amino acids. This CDR3 is CASTPGTSGRTGELFF. CDR3 sequence (DNA): TGTGCCAGCACCCCGGGGACTAGCGGGAGAACCGGGGAGCTGTTTTTT.

The chain links TRBV9 to TRBJ2-3, with D possibly matching TRBD1 (6 bases). The V end was cut by 0 bases, the J end by 1 base, with 18 bases between. This CDR3 contains 18 residues. Germline-derived CDR1 and CDR2 are SGDLS and YYNGEE. CDR3: CASSVGRNRVSGTDTQYF. CDR3 bases: TGTGCCAGCAGCGTAGGACGGAACAGGGTCAGCGGCACAGATACGCAGTATTTT.

The gene calls are TRBV19 and TRBJ2-3, with D unresolved. Trimming took off 6 bases at V and 5 bases at J, with 24 bases between the two ends. This CDR3 is 17 amino acids long. Germline CDR1 reads LNHDA; CDR2 reads SQIVND (reference sequence). The CDR3 is CASRIMVADGPGDTQYF. The CDR3 coding sequence is TGTGCCAGTAGGATCATGGTCGCAGACGGTCCGGGAGATACGCAGTATTTT. Full variable domain (rest looked up from reference TRBV19 and TRBJ2-3): DGGITQSPKYLFRKEGQNVTLSCEQNLNHDAMYWYRQDPGQGLRLIYYSQIVNDFQKGDIAEGYSVSREKKESFPLTVTSAQKNPTAFYLCASRIMVADGPGDTQYFGPGTRLTVL.

This chain joins TRBV3-1 (or the pseudogene TRBV3-2) and TRBJ2-3; 9 bases fit TRBD2. This CDR3 region has 14 residues. CDR1 and CDR2 (germline): LGHDT, YNNKEL (reference sequence). The V and J ends lost 4 bases and 2 bases, in that order; junction bases with no gene match: 1. This CDR3 reads CASSPGLATDTQYF. The DNA for the CDR3 is TGTGCCAGCAGCCCGGGACTAGCCACAGATACGCAGTATTTT.

V and J are TRBV5-1 and TRBJ2-3, with 16 nucleotides matching TRBD2. With V trimmed by 2 bases and J by 4 bases, 13 bases remained unmatched. From germline, CDR1 is SGHRS and CDR2 YFSETQ. This CDR3 is 20 amino acids long. The CDR3 nucleotides read TGCGCCAGCAGCTTTGGGACTAGCGGGGGGGCCGGATCTAGCGCAGATACGCAGTATTTT. Its translation: CASSFGTSGGAGSSADTQYF.

The chain carries TRBV12-3 or TRBV12-4 and TRBJ1-2, with 8 bases identical to TRBD1. V shed 5 bases, J shed 3 bases, and the junction held 2 bases outside the gene matches. This CDR3 is built from 13 residues. The CDR3, as DNA: TGTGCCAGCAGTCCGGACAGGGACTATGGCTACACCTTC. Protein product: CASSPDRDYGYTF.

The gene calls are TRBV7-8 and TRBJ1-5, with D tentatively TRBD1 (6 bases). Trimming removed 5 bases from V and 1 base from J, with 15 bases in between. CDR3 length: 16 residues. CDR1 and CDR2 (germline): SGHVS, FQNEAQ. DNA of the CDR3: TGTGCCAGCAGCCTAGGGGGTGGGATGAGCAATCAGCCCCAGCATTTT. Translated: CASSLGGGMSNQPQHF.

The chain is built from TRBV5-4 and TRBJ2-1, with 14 bases matching TRBD2. Germline CDR1 and CDR2: SGHNT and YYREEE (reference sequence). With V trimmed by 5 bases and J by 8 bases, 12 bases remained unmatched. This CDR3 is built from 17 residues. The CDR3 reads CASSILLTSGGGYEQFF. Here the CDR3 DNA reads TGTGCCAGCAGTATATTATTGACTAGCGGGGGGGGGTATGAGCAGTTCTTC.

Only one count was recorded for this clone. The chain recombines TRBV4-2 with TRBJ1-2, with D perhaps matching TRBD1 (5 bases). Germline assignment: CDR1 LGHNA and CDR2 YNFKEQ. This CDR3 contains 17 residues. The V and J ends lost 0 bases and 4 bases respectively, with 18 bases between them. In DNA, the CDR3 is TGTGCCAGCAGCCAAGACGCGGCGAGGATCCAGGGCTATGGCTACACCTTC. This encodes CASSQDAARIQGYGYTF.

The rearrangement links TRBV7-3 to TRBJ2-1, with 8 bases that match TRBD2. CDR3 length: 16 residues. With V trimmed by 2 bases and J by 9 bases, 12 bases remained unmatched. CDR1 is SGHTA and CDR2 is FQGTGA in the germline V gene. The CDR3 sequence is CASSLGSAGVGGEQFF. CDR3 nucleotides: TGTGCCAGCAGCTTAGGGTCAGCGGGAGTCGGGGGTGAGCAGTTCTTC.

The genes are TRBV5-6 and TRBJ1-1, with D possibly TRBD1 on 5 matching bases. The CDR3 covers 15 residues. Deletions cut 4 bases from V and 1 base from J, with 14 bases between. CDR1 SGHDT and CDR2 YYEEEE come from the germline V gene. In DNA form, the CDR3 reads TGTGCCAGCAGCCCCGGCGCAGGGAGGAACACTGAAGCTTTCTTT. Translation: CASSPGAGRNTEAFF. Looking up the rest from reference TRBV5-6 and TRBJ1-1 gives the full variable domain: DAGVTQSPTHLIKTRGQQVTLRCSPKSGHDTVSWYQQALGQGPQFIFQYYEEEERQRGNFPDRFSGHQFPNYSSELNVNALLLGDSALYLCASSPGAGRNTEAFFGQGTRLTVV.

The chain has TRBV5-1 and TRBJ2-2, with 8 nucleotides matching TRBD2. Germline V gives CDR1 SGHRS, CDR2 YFSETQ. The CDR3 length is 16 residues. V gave up 4 bases and J gave up 5 bases; unmatched junction bases: 10. CDR3 nucleotides: TGCGCCAGCAGCGCCCTAACTAGCGGAGAGACCGGGGAGCTGTTTTTT. This sequence encodes CASSALTSGETGELFF.

The chain uses TRBV30 and TRBJ1-4; no clear D gene. Trimming stripped 6 bases from V and 4 bases from J, with 15 bases between. CDR3 size: 14 residues. Germline values: CDR1 GTSNPN, CDR2 SVGIG (reference sequence). The CDR3 nucleotides are TGTGCCTGCCATACTCGGAATCATAATGAAAAACTGTTTTTT. Translated: CACHTRNHNEKLFF.

The rearrangement joins TRBV5-1 to TRBJ1-1; possible D gene TRBD1, 5 bases. CDR3 length: 12 residues. Trimming took 5 bases from V and 10 from J, leaving 15 bases between them. CDR1 and CDR2 from the germline V gene are SGHRS and YFSETQ. CDR3 region: CASSREGLAAFF. CDR3 DNA sequence: TGCGCCAGCAGTCGCGAGGGGTTGGCAGCTTTCTTT.

The V and J genes are TRBV2 and TRBJ2-7; D gene ambiguous. The CDR3 loop spans 14 amino acids. V was pared by 2 bases and J by 0 bases, with 8 bases between. Germline assignment: CDR1 SNHLY and CDR2 FYNNEI. The DNA of the CDR3 is TGTGCCAGCAGTGAAAGGGCCTACTCCTACGAGCAGTACTTC. It encodes CASSERAYSYEQYF. The entire variable domain, with the rest obtained from reference TRBV2 and TRBJ2-7, is as follows: EPEVTQTPSHQVTQMGQEVILRCVPISNHLYFYWYRQILGQKVEFLVSFYNNEISEKSEIFDDQFSVERPDGSNFTLKIRSTKLEDSAMYFCASSERAYSYEQYFGPGTRLTVT.

This sequence joins TRBV2 and TRBJ1-5; D unclear. V lost 8 bases and J lost 1, with 12 bases in between. The V gene's germline CDR1 is SNHLY and CDR2 FYNNEI. The CDR3 has 14 residues. The CDR3 protein is CASREGLSNQPQHF. The CDR3 DNA reads TGTGCCAGCCGGGAGGGTCTGAGCAATCAGCCCCAGCATTTT.

This clone appeared a single time. The rearrangement links TRBV6-2 or TRBV6-3 to TRBJ1-1; no reliable D call. With 6 bases removed from V and 0 bases from J, the gap between germline ends came to 20 bases. CDR1 is MNHEY, CDR2 SVGEGT, per germline. CDR3 length: 17 amino acids. The CDR3: CASSNAILEGVNTEAFF. The CDR3 region has the DNA TGTGCCAGCAGCAACGCGATTTTGGAGGGAGTGAACACTGAAGCTTTCTTT.

The V and J genes are TRBV18 and TRBJ2-5; D gene ambiguous. The CDR3 is made up of 14 amino acids. Germline V gene lookup returns CDR1 KGHSH and CDR2 LQKENI. V was cut by 2 bases and J by 1 base, with 8 bases left in between. The CDR3 sequence is CASSPWSAQETQYF. The CDR3 region has the DNA TGTGCCAGCTCACCATGGTCAGCCCAAGAGACCCAGTACTTC.

In DNA, the CDR3 is TGTGCCAGTAGTGTCCGGGGAGCTGGAAACACCATATATTTT. Translated, it gives CASSVRGAGNTIYF. The rearrangement links TRBV19 to TRBJ1-3; D ambiguous. The germline gives CDR1 LNHDA, CDR2 SQIVND (reference sequence). V was clipped by 5 bases and J by 2 bases, with 10 bases between them. The CDR3 runs 14 residues.